This is a list of T cell receptor beta chains from one sample in a study of beta chain features in type 1 diabetes. Some clones are missing from TCRdb's copy, which holds only in-frame ones; the method was immunoSEQ multiplex PCR. The table lists roughly 500,000 clones, 9.5% to 12% of them singletons. Sequences were obtained from naive CD4+ T cells from blood. Every receptor here comes from a woman aged 18-30 years in good health. CDR3s leave out the opening cysteine and the closing phenylalanine or tryptophan.

v_call: TRBV4-3
j_call: TRBJ2-7
cdr3_aa: ASSQGFPAYEQY

v_call: TRBV6-5
j_call: TRBJ1-1
cdr3_aa: ASSYPGVGTEAF

v_call: TRBV10-3
j_call: TRBJ2-7
cdr3_aa: AISEQGADEQY

v_call: TRBV27
j_call: TRBJ2-4
cdr3_aa: ASSSPGALAKNIQY

v_call: TRBV25-1
j_call: TRBJ2-2
cdr3_aa: ASRSSRVLSGELF

v_call: TRBV7-2
j_call: TRBJ2-4
cdr3_aa: ASSLELAKNIQY

v_call: TRBV30
j_call: TRBJ2-1
cdr3_aa: AWGLTGSSYNEQF

v_call: TRBV4-3
j_call: TRBJ2-5
cdr3_aa: ASSQGEVETQY

v_call: TRBV5-1
j_call: TRBJ1-6
cdr3_aa: ASSVGVGRYNSPLH

v_call: TRBV4-1
j_call: TRBJ1-2
cdr3_aa: ASSPGGPLIGYT

v_call: TRBV28
j_call: TRBJ2-7
cdr3_aa: ASSSSADWVYEQY

v_call: TRBV14
j_call: TRBJ2-5
cdr3_aa: ASSVGPGPRRKETQY

v_call: TRBV5-1
j_call: TRBJ2-6
cdr3_aa: ASSPLGGLGANVLT

v_call: TRBV30
j_call: TRBJ2-1
cdr3_aa: AWTRLSSGSHNEQF

v_call: TRBV6-6
j_call: TRBJ2-4
cdr3_aa: ASTQKNIQY

v_call: TRBV30
j_call: TRBJ2-3
cdr3_aa: AWSVLRGDTQY

v_call: TRBV4-2
j_call: TRBJ2-7
cdr3_aa: ASSQDKQVGTYEQY